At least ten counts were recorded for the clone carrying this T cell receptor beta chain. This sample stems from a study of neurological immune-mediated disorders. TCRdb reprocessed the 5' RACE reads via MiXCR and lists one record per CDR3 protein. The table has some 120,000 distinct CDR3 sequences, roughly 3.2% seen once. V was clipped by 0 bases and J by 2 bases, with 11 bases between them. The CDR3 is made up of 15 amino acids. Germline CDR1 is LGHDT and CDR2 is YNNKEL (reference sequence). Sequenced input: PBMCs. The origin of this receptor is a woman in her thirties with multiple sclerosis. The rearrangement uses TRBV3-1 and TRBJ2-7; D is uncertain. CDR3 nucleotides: TGTGCCAGCAGCCAAGATTTTCGCGCAACCTACGAGCAGTACTTC. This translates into CASSQDFRATYEQYF.